This T cell receptor beta chain was identified during a study of cytomegalovirus exposure and HLA in healthy donors. Broader study findings: There were some public TCRs occurring in many donors, but most TCR sequences were rare.

The PCR used 60 Vbeta and 13 Jbeta primers. TCRdb's copy holds only in-frame clones and misses some; the assay was immunoSEQ multiplex PCR. The sample contains roughly 68,000 clones, roughly 75% of which appear only once. The CDR3 is 15 amino acids. Germline V gene data show CDR1 as SGDLS and CDR2 as YYNGEE. Trimming pared 3 bases from V and 6 bases from J, leaving 19 bases between. As to this clone: Antigen specificity is unknown.

Material for sequencing was PBMCs. The V and J genes are TRBV9 and TRBJ2-7; D may be TRBD2 (6 bases). The receptor comes from a young woman in good health and CMV-seropositive. The CDR3 nucleotides read TGTGCCAGCAGCGGGGAGGCCGCGAGGCCCGCCGAGCAGTACTTC. It codes for CASSGEAARPAEQYF.